One sample yielded the 13 T cell receptor beta chains listed below, sequenced in a study of T and B cells in COVID-19 patients. Blood genomic DNA input for TRB amplification was 250-500 ng. TRB rearrangements were amplified by multiplex PCR with BIOMED2 TRB-A/B primers. TCRdb recomputed calls from the multiplex PCR reads with MiXCR, one row per CDR3 protein. The sample yields more than 13,000 distinct CDR3 sequences, 25% to 35% seen once. Sequencing used blood. All receptors derive from a human donor who had recovered from COVID-19.

This clonotype is labeled medium-sized. The chain links TRBV30 to TRBJ2-7; D is undetermined. V was cut by 4 bases and J by 2 bases, with 9 bases left in between. The length of the CDR3 is 12 residues. Germline-derived CDR1 and CDR2 are GTSNPN and SVGIG (reference sequence). The CDR3 DNA is TGTGCCTGGAATATCGCGACCTACGAGCAGTACTTC. It yields the protein CAWNIATYEQYF.

This chain links TRBV27 with TRBJ2-3; D could derive from TRBD1 or TRBD2 (5 bases each). Trimming cost V 3 bases and J 6 bases, with 13 bases left between them. Germline V lookup: CDR1 MNHEY, CDR2 SMNVEV (reference sequence). This CDR3 is built from 14 residues. The CDR3: CASSLGTLGDTQYF. CDR3 DNA: TGTGCCAGCAGTTTGGGGACCCTGGGGGATACGCAGTATTTT.

This rearrangement joins TRBV5-4 to TRBJ1-1; D is uncertain. V was trimmed by 1 base and J by 3 bases, leaving 10 bases between them. CDR3 length: 14 amino acids. Germline lookup yields CDR1 SGHNT and CDR2 YYREEE (reference sequence). The CDR3 reads CASSLTAGDTEAFF. The CDR3 nucleotides are TGTGCCAGCAGCTTGACAGCAGGAGACACTGAAGCTTTCTTT.

This clonotype is termed medium-sized. The chain joins TRBV19 to TRBJ2-2; possibly TRBD2 for D (5 bases). Germline-derived CDR1 and CDR2 are LNHDA and SQIVND (reference sequence). Trimming shortened V by 9 bases and J by 0 bases, and 14 bases separated the two germline ends. This CDR3 contains 15 residues. As DNA, the CDR3 is TGTGCCAGCGGCGGGTTAGGGACGAACACCGGGGAGCTGTTTTTT. Its protein product is CASGGLGTNTGELFF. The full variable domain, its missing parts supplied by reference TRBV19 and TRBJ2-2, is DGGITQSPKYLFRKEGQNVTLSCEQNLNHDAMYWYRQDPGQGLRLIYYSQIVNDFQKGDIAEGYSVSREKKESFPLTVTSAQKNPTAFYLCASGGLGTNTGELFFGEGSRLTVL.

The chain has TRBV20-1 and TRBJ2-3; the D gene is possibly TRBD1 (5 bases). This CDR3 contains 14 residues. Trimming shortened V by 3 bases and J by 0 bases, and 10 bases separated the two germline ends. CDR1 and CDR2 (germline): DFQATT, SNEGSKA (reference sequence). CDR3 protein: CSARYQGSTDTQYF. CDR3 sequence (DNA): TGCAGTGCTAGGTACCAGGGAAGCACAGATACGCAGTATTTT.

This chain uses TRBV7-6 with TRBJ2-7; 13 bases are shared with TRBD2. Germline V gene data show CDR1 as SGHVS and CDR2 as FNYEAQ. V shed 5 bases and J 7 bases; nucleotides not matched to a gene: 14. CDR3 length: 17 residues. CDR3: CASSRRTSGSIGQEQYF. CDR3 coding DNA: TGTGCCAGCAGCCGCAGGACTAGCGGGAGTATCGGTCAGGAGCAGTACTTC. Full variable domain (outside the CDR3, taken from reference TRBV7-6 and TRBJ2-7): GAGVSQSPRYKVTKRGQDVALRCDPISGHVSLYWYRQALGQGPEFLTYFNYEAQQDKSGLPNDRFSAERPEGSISTLTIQRTEQRDSAMYRCASSRRTSGSIGQEQYFGPGTRLTVT.

This clonotype is judged medium-sized (0.01 to 0.1%). The V call is TRBV19, the J call TRBJ2-2; a weak D match, TRBD2 (6 bases). Germline CDR1 and CDR2: LNHDA and SQIVND (reference sequence). CDR3 length: 16 residues. Trimming pared 1 base from V and 0 bases from J, leaving 9 bases between. As DNA, the CDR3 is TGTGCCAGTAGTATAGGGACGGGAGCGAACACCGGGGAGCTGTTTTTT. It yields the protein CASSIGTGANTGELFF.

This clonotype is labeled as medium-sized. The chain links TRBV29-1 to TRBJ1-1, with D hard to call. Germline-derived CDR1 and CDR2 are SQVTM and ANQGSEA. The CDR3 covers 13 residues. V shed 1 base and J shed 11 bases, with 17 bases lying between them. CDR3 nucleotides: TGCAGCGTTGAAGGGAAGATGGTGATTGAGGCTTTCTTT. This codes for CSVEGKMVIEAFF.

The chain uses TRBV28 and TRBJ2-7; D is unclear. The CDR3 has 13 amino acids. CDR1 is MDHEN, CDR2 SYDVKM, per germline. V was shortened by 8 bases and J by 4 bases, with 15 bases between the two germline ends. The chain's CDR3 is CASEYGSRYEQYF. DNA of the CDR3: TGTGCCAGCGAATACGGAAGCCGATACGAGCAGTACTTC.

The gene calls are TRBV6-1 and TRBJ1-2; D is ambiguous. The CDR3 loop spans 11 amino acids. Germline V gene data show CDR1 as MNHNS and CDR2 as SASEGT. The germline V and J ends were trimmed by 3 bases and 13 bases, with 12 bases remaining between them. CDR3 loop: CASSDWKRATF. Written as DNA, the CDR3 is TGTGCCAGCAGTGATTGGAAAAGAGCCACCTTC.

This clonotype was picked up a small number of times. The V gene is TRBV6-5, the J gene TRBJ2-5, with D tentatively TRBD1 or TRBD2 (5 bases each). V was clipped by 6 bases and J by 8 bases, with 16 bases between them. The CDR3 covers 13 residues. The germline V gene encodes CDR1 MNHEY and CDR2 SVGAGI. CDR3 loop: CASRSGTPKTQYF. The CDR3 DNA follows: TGTGCCAGCAGATCCGGGACCCCCAAAACCCAGTACTTC.

This clonotype was counted only a few times. The chain recombines TRBV7-2 with TRBJ2-2; possible D gene TRBD1, 6 bases. V gave up 1 base and J gave up 4 bases, with 10 bases separating them. Germline V gives CDR1 SGHTA, CDR2 FQGNSA. This CDR3 is 15 amino acids long. In nucleotides, the CDR3 is TGTGCCAGCAGCTTAGTAGTGGGGGCCACCGGGGAGCTGTTTTTT. It codes for CASSLVVGATGELFF.

In its sample, this clonotype is medium-sized. The gene calls are TRBV12-3 or TRBV12-4 and TRBJ2-2, with 7 bases matching TRBD1. This CDR3 contains 17 residues. V was pared by 0 bases and J by 4 bases, with 8 bases of the junction left unmatched. As DNA, the CDR3 is TGTGCCAGCAGTTTAGCTGACAGGGTTAGTACCACCGGGGAGCTGTTTTTT. Its translation: CASSLADRVSTTGELFF.